These T cell receptor beta chains were read from a single sample in a study of metastatic and nonmetastatic thyroid tumors. Via MiXCR, TCRdb re-called the PCR reads. This sample has roughly 7,000 clones; 39% occur once, and the top ten carry 23%. The sample was tumor tissue. The receptors were gathered from a female donor with papillary thyroid cancer or a benign thyroid nodule (not recorded which). Some clones in this sample may be carry-over from other donors' samples. Both conserved end residues are part of each CDR3. The order of the fields is clone size, V gene, J gene, D gene, CDR3 protein, CDR3 DNA. D genes are given only for firm matches. Expanded clones are given a class, and other clones once, few, many or no size at all.

size: NA
V: TRBV13
J: TRBJ2-7
D: NA
CDR3: CASRVRGNYEQYF
DNA: TGTGCCAGCAGAGTCAGGGGAAACTACGAGCAGTACTTC

size: few
V: TRBV7-6
J: TRBJ2-2
D: TRBD1
CDR3: CASSLRPGTGGWGELFF
DNA: TGTGCCAGCAGCCTACGACCCGGGACAGGGGGTTGGGGGGAGCTGTTTTTT

size: NA
V: TRBV2
J: TRBJ2-7
D: NA
CDR3: CASTREEQYF
DNA: TGTGCCAGCACCCGCGAAGAGCAGTACTTC

size: NA
V: TRBV27
J: TRBJ2-7
D: NA
CDR3: CASSSRDTSFYEQYF
DNA: TGTGCCAGCAGTTCCCGGGACACTTCCTTCTACGAGCAGTACTTC

size: NA
V: TRBV24-1
J: TRBJ2-2
D: NA
CDR3: CATRDREETGELFF
DNA: TGTGCCACCAGAGACAGGGAGGAAACCGGGGAGCTGTTTTTT

size: NA
V: TRBV2
J: TRBJ1-6
D: TRBD1
CDR3: CASSGQGEGYSPLHF
DNA: TGTGCCAGCAGTGGACAGGGTGAGGGTTATTCACCCCTCCACTTT

size: large
V: TRBV15
J: TRBJ2-3
D: TRBD1
CDR3: CATRDREGMRDTQYF
DNA: TGTGCCACCAGGGACAGGGAAGGGATGAGAGATACGCAGTATTTT

size: once
V: TRBV30
J: TRBJ1-1
D: NA
CDR3: CAWSVWGGATEAFF
DNA: TGTGCCTGGAGTGTATGGGGTGGTGCCACTGAAGCTTTCTTT

size: few
V: TRBV27
J: TRBJ2-3
D: NA
CDR3: CASTDATDTQYF
DNA: TGTGCCAGCACTGACGCCACAGATACGCAGTATTTT

size: NA
V: TRBV20-1
J: TRBJ2-7
D: TRBD2
CDR3: CSARSATSGSPFDEQYF
DNA: TGCAGTGCTAGATCCGCGACTAGCGGGAGCCCTTTTGACGAGCAGTACTTC

size: medium-sized
V: TRBV9
J: TRBJ2-3
D: TRBD1
CDR3: CASSHDRGTDTQYF
DNA: TGTGCCAGCAGCCATGACAGGGGGACAGATACGCAGTATTTT

size: NA
V: TRBV11-2
J: TRBJ2-1
D: TRBD2
CDR3: CASSQASGSGYDEQFF
DNA: TGTGCCAGCAGCCAGGCTAGCGGGAGCGGATACGATGAGCAGTTCTTC

size: NA
V: TRBV5-5
J: TRBJ2-1
D: NA
CDR3: CASSLPLTVYNEQFF
DNA: TGTGCCAGCAGCTTGCCTCTGACAGTATACAATGAGCAGTTCTTC

size: few
V: TRBV6-1
J: TRBJ2-2
D: TRBD2
CDR3: CASVAGGADTGELFF
DNA: TGTGCCAGTGTAGCGGGGGGAGCAGACACCGGGGAGCTGTTTTTT

size: large
V: TRBV7-9
J: TRBJ2-7
D: TRBD1
CDR3: CASSSGTGYYEQYF
DNA: TGTGCCAGCAGCTCCGGGACAGGGTACTACGAGCAGTACTTC

size: NA
V: TRBV9
J: TRBJ2-7
D: NA
CDR3: CASSPGGGEQYF
DNA: TGTGCCAGCAGCCCCGGAGGAGGCGAGCAGTACTTC

size: few
V: TRBV27
J: TRBJ2-3
D: TRBD2
CDR3: CASSPWGGDTQYF
DNA: TGTGCCAGCAGCCCGTGGGGGGGGGATACGCAGTATTTT

size: NA
V: TRBV6-1
J: TRBJ1-2
D: NA
CDR3: CASSDTVGYTF
DNA: TGTGCCAGCAGTGATACGGTTGGCTACACCTTC

size: NA
V: TRBV6-1
J: TRBJ2-1
D: TRBD2
CDR3: CASRKLAGVRNEQFF
DNA: TGTGCCAGCAGGAAGCTAGCGGGAGTGCGCAATGAGCAGTTCTTC

size: many
V: TRBV7-9
J: TRBJ2-3
D: NA
CDR3: CASSLGTGYDTQYF
DNA: TGTGCCAGCAGCTTAGGTACAGGGTATGATACGCAGTATTTT

size: NA
V: TRBV20-1
J: TRBJ2-3
D: NA
CDR3: CSAKIAVGTDTQYF
DNA: TGCAGTGCTAAAATAGCGGTAGGCACAGATACGCAGTATTTT

size: NA
V: TRBV7-8
J: TRBJ2-7
D: NA
CDR3: CASSSTGTVYEQYF
DNA: TGTGCCAGCAGCTCCACCGGGACGGTCTACGAGCAGTACTTC

size: large
V: TRBV28
J: TRBJ2-1
D: TRBD2
CDR3: CASPPVLAGDNEQFF
DNA: TGTGCCAGCCCGCCGGTACTAGCGGGAGACAATGAGCAGTTCTTC

size: NA
V: TRBV9
J: TRBJ2-7
D: NA
CDR3: CASSSFQGMTSEQYF
DNA: TGTGCCAGCAGCTCCTTCCAGGGGATGACCTCCGAGCAGTACTTC

size: NA
V: TRBV2
J: TRBJ1-2
D: NA
CDR3: CASSARDTHYGYTF
DNA: TGTGCCAGCAGTGCCAGGGACACACACTATGGCTACACCTTC